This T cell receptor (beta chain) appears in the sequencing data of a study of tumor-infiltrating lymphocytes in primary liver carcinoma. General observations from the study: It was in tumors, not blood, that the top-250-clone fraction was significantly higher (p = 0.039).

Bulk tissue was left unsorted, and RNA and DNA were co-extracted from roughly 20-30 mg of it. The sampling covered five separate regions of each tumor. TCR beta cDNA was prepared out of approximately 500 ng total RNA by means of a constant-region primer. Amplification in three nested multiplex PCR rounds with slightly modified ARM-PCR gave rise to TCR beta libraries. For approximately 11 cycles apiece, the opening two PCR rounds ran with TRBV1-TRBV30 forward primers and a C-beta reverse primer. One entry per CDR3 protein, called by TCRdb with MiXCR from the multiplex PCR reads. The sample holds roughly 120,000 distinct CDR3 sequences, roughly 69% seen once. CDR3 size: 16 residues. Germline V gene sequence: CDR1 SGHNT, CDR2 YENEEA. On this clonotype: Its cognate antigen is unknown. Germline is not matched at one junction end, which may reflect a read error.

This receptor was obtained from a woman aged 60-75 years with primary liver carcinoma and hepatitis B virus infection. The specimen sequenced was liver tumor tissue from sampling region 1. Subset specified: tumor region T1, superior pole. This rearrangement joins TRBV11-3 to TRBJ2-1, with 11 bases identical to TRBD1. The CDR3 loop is CSSSLDGQGAVNEQFF. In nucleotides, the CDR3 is TGCTCCAGTAGCTTAGACGGACAGGGGGCGGTTAATGAGCAGTTCTTC.